The T cell receptor (beta chain) under discussion was sequenced for a study of blood T cell repertoires in COVID-19. The overall study: In each case, the material was cDNA or gDNA derived from T cells, B-cell-depleted T cells, or PBMCs.

V was clipped by 3 bases and J by 8 bases; unmatched bases: 7. The CDR3 extends over 15 amino acids. CDR1 is KGHSH, CDR2 LQKENI, per germline. Authors' data handling: Cell counts per sample came from amplifying reference gene primers. Some clones are missing from TCRdb's copy, which holds only in-frame ones; the method was immunoSEQ multiplex PCR. That table furnishes V, J and clone size, whereas the DNA furnished D and trimming. The data show 200,000 to 250,000 clones, with approximately 86% seen just once and roughly 1.6% held by the top ten. The cohort comprised adults aged about 18 to 100 years residing in some 24 US areas. Donors in Cohort 3 who had recovered were those with two negative PCRs, healthcare professional clearance, or resolution of their symptoms.

The J gene is TRBJ1-2, the V gene TRBV18; 12 bases align to TRBD1. The clonotype comes from a woman between 45 and 60 years old who had recovered from COVID-19. The sequenced sample was PBMCs or T cells enriched from blood (not recorded which). This chain's CDR3 is CASSPYGTGGEGYTF. The CDR3 nucleotides read TGTGCCAGCTCACCGTATGGGACAGGGGGCGAGGGCTACACCTTC. The full variable domain, rest sourced from reference TRBV18 and TRBJ1-2, is NAGVMQNPRHLVRRRGQEARLRCSPMKGHSHVYWYRQLPEEGLKFMVYLQKENIIDESGMPKERFSAEFPKEGPSILRIQQVVRGDSAAYFCASSPYGTGGEGYTFGSGTRLTVV.